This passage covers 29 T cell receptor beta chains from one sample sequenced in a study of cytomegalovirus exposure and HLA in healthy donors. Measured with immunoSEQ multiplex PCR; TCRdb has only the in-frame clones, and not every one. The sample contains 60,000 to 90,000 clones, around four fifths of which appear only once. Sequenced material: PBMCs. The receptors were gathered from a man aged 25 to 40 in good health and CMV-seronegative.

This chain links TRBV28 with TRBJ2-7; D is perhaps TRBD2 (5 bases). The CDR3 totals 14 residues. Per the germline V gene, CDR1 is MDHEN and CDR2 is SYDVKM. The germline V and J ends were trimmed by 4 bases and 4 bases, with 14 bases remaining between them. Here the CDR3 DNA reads TGTGCCAGCAGTTCGACCCTAGCAGGTTACGAGCAGTACTTC. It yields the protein CASSSTLAGYEQYF.

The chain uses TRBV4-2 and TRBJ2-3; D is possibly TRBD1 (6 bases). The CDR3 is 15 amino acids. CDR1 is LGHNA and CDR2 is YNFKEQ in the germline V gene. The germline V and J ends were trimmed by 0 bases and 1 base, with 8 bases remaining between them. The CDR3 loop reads CASSQEGGRTDTQYF. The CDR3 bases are TGTGCCAGCAGCCAAGAAGGGGGACGCACAGATACGCAGTATTTT.

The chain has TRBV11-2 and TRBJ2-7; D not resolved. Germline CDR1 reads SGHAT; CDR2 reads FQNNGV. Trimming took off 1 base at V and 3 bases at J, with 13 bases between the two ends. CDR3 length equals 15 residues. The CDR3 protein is CASSLVSGANYEQYF. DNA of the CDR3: TGTGCCAGCAGCTTAGTCTCAGGTGCCAACTACGAGCAGTACTTC. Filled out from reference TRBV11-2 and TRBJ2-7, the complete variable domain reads EAGVAQSPRYKIIEKRQSVAFWCNPISGHATLYWYQQILGQGPKLLIQFQNNGVVDDSQLPKDRFSAERLKGVDSTLKIQPAKLEDSAVYLCASSLVSGANYEQYFGPGTRLTVT.

CDR3 loop: CASSLNMGQNLYNEQFF. CDR3 DNA: TGTGCCAGCAGCCTGAACATGGGACAGAATTTATACAATGAGCAGTTCTTC. This chain links TRBV7-9 with TRBJ2-1; 7 bases are shared with TRBD1. Losses at the gene ends were 5 bases for V and 4 bases for J; bases not matched to a gene: 14. The germline CDR1 and CDR2 sequences are SEHNR and FQNEAQ (reference sequence). The CDR3 is made up of 17 amino acids. Variable domain in full (rest from reference TRBV7-9 and TRBJ2-1): DTGVSQNPRHKITKRGQNVTFRCDPISEHNRLYWYRQTLGQGPEFLTYFQNEAQLEKSRLLSDRFSAERPKGSFSTLEIQRTEQGDSAMYLCASSLNMGQNLYNEQFFGPGTRLTVL.

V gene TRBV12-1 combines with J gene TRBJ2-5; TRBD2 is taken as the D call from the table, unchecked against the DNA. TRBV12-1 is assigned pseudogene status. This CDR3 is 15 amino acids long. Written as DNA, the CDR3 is TGTGCCAGCAGCTTTGTTAACGCGAGCCAAGAGACCCAGTACTTC. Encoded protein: CASSFVNASQETQYF.

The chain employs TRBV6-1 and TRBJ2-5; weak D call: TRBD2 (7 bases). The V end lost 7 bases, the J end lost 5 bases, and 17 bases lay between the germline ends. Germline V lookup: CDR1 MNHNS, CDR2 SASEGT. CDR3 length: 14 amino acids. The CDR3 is CASTRGGDRETQYF. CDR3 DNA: TGTGCCAGCACCCGAGGGGGGGATAGGGAGACCCAGTACTTC.

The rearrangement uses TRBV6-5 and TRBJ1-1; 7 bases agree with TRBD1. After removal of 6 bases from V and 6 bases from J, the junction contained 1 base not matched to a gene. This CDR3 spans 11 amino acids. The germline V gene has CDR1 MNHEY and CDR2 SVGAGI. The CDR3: CASRTGPEAFF. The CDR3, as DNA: TGTGCCAGCAGGACAGGGCCTGAAGCTTTCTTT.

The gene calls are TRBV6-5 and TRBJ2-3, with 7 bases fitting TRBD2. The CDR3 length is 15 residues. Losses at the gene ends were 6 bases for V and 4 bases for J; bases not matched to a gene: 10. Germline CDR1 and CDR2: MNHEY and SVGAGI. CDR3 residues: CASSLGGGIADTQYF. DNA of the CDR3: TGTGCCAGCAGCTTGGGGGGAGGGATCGCAGATACGCAGTATTTT.

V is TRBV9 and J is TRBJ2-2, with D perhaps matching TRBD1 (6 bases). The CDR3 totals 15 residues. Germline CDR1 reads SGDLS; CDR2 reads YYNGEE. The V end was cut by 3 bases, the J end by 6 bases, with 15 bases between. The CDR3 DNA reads TGTGCCAGCAGCGAAGGCCCAGGGGTCTCCGGGGAGCTGTTTTTT. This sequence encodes CASSEGPGVSGELFF.

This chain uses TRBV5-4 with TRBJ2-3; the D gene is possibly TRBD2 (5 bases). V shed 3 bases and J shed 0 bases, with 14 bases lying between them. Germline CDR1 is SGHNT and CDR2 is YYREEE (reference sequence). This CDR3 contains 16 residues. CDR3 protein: CASSSPGERSTDTQYF. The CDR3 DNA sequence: TGTGCCAGCAGCTCCCCCGGGGAGCGGAGCACAGATACGCAGTATTTT.

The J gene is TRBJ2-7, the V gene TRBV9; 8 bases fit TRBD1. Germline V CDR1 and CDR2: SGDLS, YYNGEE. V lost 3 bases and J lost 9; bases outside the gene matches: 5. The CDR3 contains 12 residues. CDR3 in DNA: TGTGCCAGCAGCGGAGGACAGGGATGGCAGTACTTC. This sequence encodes CASSGGQGWQYF.

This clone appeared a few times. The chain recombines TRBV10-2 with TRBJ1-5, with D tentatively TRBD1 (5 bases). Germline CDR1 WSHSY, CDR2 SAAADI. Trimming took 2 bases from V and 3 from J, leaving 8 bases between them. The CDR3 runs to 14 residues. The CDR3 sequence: CASSEMTVNQPQHF. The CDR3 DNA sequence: TGCGCCAGCAGTGAGATGACAGTCAATCAGCCCCAGCATTTT.

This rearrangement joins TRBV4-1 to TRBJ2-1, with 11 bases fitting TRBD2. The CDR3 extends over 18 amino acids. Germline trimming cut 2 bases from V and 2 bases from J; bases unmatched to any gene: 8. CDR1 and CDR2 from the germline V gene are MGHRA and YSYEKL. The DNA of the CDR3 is TGCGCCAGCAGCCAACCTATTCGACTAGCGGGGCCCTACAATGAGCAGTTCTTC. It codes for CASSQPIRLAGPYNEQFF.

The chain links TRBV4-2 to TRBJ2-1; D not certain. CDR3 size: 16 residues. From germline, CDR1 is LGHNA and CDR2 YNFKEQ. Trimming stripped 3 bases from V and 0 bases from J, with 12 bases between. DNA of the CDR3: TGTGCCAGCAGCCAGGCTGGAGTGGGCTCCTACAATGAGCAGTTCTTC. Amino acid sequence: CASSQAGVGSYNEQFF.

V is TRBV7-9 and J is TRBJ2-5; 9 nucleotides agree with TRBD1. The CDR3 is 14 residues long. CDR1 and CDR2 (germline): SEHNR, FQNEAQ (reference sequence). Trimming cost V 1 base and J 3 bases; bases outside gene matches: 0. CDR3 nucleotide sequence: TGTGCCAGCAGCTTAGGGACAGGGGAAGAGACCCAGTACTTC. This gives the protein CASSLGTGEETQYF.

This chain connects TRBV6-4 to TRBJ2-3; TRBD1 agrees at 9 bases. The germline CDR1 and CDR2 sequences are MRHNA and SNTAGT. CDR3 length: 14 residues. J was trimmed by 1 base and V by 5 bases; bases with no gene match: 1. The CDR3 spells CASSRDRGTDTQYF. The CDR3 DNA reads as TGTGCCAGCAGTAGGGACAGGGGCACAGATACGCAGTATTTT.

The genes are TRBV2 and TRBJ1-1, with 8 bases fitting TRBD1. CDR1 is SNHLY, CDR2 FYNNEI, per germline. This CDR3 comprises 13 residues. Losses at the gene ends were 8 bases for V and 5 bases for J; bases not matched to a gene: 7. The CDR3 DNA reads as TGTGCCAGCGCAACAGGGGGAGTGACTGAAGCTTTCTTT. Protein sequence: CASATGGVTEAFF. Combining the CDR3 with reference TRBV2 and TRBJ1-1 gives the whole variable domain EPEVTQTPSHQVTQMGQEVILRCVPISNHLYFYWYRQILGQKVEFLVSFYNNEISEKSEIFDDQFSVERPDGSNFTLKIRSTKLEDSAMYFCASATGGVTEAFFGQGTRLTVV.

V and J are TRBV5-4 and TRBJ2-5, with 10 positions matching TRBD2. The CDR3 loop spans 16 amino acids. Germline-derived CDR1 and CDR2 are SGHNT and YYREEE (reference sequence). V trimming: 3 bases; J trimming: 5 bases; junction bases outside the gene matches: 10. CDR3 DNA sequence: TGTGCCAGCAGCTACGGAAGCGGGGGGGCTCGGGAGACCCAGTACTTC. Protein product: CASSYGSGGARETQYF.

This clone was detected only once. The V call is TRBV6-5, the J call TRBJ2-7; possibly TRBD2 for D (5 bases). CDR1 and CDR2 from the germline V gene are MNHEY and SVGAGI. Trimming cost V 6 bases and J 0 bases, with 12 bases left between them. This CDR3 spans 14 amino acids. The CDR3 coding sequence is TGTGCCAGCAGGCCCGAGGGTTACTCCTACGAGCAGTACTTC. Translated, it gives CASRPEGYSYEQYF.

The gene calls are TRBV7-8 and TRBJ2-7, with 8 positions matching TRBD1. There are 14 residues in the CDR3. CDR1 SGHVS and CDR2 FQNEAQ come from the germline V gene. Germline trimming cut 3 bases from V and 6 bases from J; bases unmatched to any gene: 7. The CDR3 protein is CASSFRGQGLEQYF. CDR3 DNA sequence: TGTGCCAGCAGCTTCCGCGGACAGGGTCTCGAGCAGTACTTC.

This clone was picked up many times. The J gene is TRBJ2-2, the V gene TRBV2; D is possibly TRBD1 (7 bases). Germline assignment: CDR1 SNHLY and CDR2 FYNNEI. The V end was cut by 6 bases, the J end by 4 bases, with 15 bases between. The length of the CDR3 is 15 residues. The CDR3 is CASRGRGRGTGELFF. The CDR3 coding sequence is TGTGCCAGCAGGGGTAGGGGGCGGGGCACCGGGGAGCTGTTTTTT. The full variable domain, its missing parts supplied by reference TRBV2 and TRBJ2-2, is EPEVTQTPSHQVTQMGQEVILRCVPISNHLYFYWYRQILGQKVEFLVSFYNNEISEKSEIFDDQFSVERPDGSNFTLKIRSTKLEDSAMYFCASRGRGRGTGELFFGEGSRLTVL.

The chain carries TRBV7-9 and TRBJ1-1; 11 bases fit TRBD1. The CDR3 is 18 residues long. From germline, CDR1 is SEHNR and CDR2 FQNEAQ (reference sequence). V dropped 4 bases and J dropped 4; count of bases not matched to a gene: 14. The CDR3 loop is CASSSDLFSDRGLTEAFF. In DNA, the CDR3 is TGTGCCAGCAGCTCCGACCTTTTTTCGGACAGGGGGCTCACTGAAGCTTTCTTT.

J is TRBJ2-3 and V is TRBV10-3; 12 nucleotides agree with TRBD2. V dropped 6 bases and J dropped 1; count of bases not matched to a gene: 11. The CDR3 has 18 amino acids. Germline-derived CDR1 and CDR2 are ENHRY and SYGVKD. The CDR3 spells CAISETSGSLWGTDTQYF. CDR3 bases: TGTGCCATCAGCGAGACTAGCGGGAGTTTGTGGGGCACAGATACGCAGTATTTT.

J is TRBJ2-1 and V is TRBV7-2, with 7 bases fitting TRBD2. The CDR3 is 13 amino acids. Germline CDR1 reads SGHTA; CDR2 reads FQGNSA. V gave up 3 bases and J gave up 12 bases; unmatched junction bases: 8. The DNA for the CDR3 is TGTGCCAGCAGCTTCACCGCGGGAGTGTGGCAGTTCTTC. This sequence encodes CASSFTAGVWQFF.

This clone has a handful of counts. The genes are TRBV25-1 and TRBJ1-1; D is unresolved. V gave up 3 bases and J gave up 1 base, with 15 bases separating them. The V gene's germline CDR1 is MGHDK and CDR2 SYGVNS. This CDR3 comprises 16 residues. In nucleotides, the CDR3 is TGTGCCAGCAGTGACCCCGCGGGAAGGGAGAACACTGAAGCTTTCTTT. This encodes CASSDPAGRENTEAFF.

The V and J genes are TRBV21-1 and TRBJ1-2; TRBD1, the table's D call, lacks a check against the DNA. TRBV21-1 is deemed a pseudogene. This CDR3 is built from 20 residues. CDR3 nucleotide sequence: TGTGCCAGCAGCAAATGGTGGAGGGGGCGCGACAGAAAGGCCAACTATGGCTACACCTTC. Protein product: CASSKWWRGRDRKANYGYTF.

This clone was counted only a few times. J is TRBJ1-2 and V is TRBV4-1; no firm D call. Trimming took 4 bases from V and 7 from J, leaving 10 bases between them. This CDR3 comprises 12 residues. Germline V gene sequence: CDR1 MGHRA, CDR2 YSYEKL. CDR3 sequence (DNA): TGCGCCAGCAGCCCAATCGGTGGTGGCTACACCTTC. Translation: CASSPIGGGYTF.

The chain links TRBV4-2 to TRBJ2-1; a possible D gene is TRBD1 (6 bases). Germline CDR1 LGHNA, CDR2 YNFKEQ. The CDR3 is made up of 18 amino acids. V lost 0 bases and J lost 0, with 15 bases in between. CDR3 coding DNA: TGTGCCAGCAGCCAAGATCGGCAGGACAGTGGCTCCTACAATGAGCAGTTCTTC. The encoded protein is CASSQDRQDSGSYNEQFF.

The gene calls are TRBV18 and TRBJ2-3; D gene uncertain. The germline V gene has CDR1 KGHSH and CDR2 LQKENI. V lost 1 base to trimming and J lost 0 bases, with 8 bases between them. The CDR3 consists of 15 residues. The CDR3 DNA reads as TGTGCCAGCTCACCACTGCAGGAAAGCACAGATACGCAGTATTTT. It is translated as CASSPLQESTDTQYF.